The clone carrying this TCR beta chain was counted a few times. Its antigen remains unknown. TCRdb re-derived calls from the 5' RACE reads in MiXCR, one entry per CDR3 protein. The sample carries around 340,000 distinct CDR3 sequences, 13% to 15% recorded once. V was clipped by 4 bases and J by 6 bases, with 27 bases between them. Looked up from germline, CDR1 is SGHKS and CDR2 is YYEKEE (reference sequence). CDR3 size: 18 residues. The source of the sample is a study of T-cell memory formation after mild COVID-19. Study as a whole: For the most part, TCR clusters were specific to one donor. Overall study results and limits: Clones contracting over day 15 to 85 were CD4/CD8 balanced, with later expanders leaning CD4+. CD4+ contracting clones were found mainly in CM and EM, and CD8+ ones in EMRA. Pre-infection memory held some responding clones, suggesting pre-existing cross-reactive T cells responded.

Specimen: PBMCs or a T cell subset sorted from them (not recorded which). The sequence was collected from a man aged 18 to 29 who had mild COVID-19 (a few samples of this study predate the infection). Cell type and time point are not known. The V and J genes are TRBV5-5 and TRBJ2-3; no definite D call. The CDR3 region is CASSPSLTGSPSWDTQYF. The CDR3 DNA follows: TGTGCCAGCAGCCCGAGCTTGACCGGATCCCCCAGTTGGGATACGCAGTATTTT.